The clone carrying this T cell receptor beta chain was found a few times. The sample is drawn from a study of post-analysis software for immune sequencing data. Unique molecular identifiers tagged the TCR beta cDNA libraries. TCRdb re-derived calls from the PCR reads in MiXCR, one entry per CDR3 protein. The data hold fewer than 600,000 distinct CDR3 sequences, with around 40% observed a single time. This receptor was identified in a girl under 18 with multiple sclerosis. Material for sequencing was blood.

The CDR3 region is CASSQGTGAGYGYTF. The CDR3 DNA sequence: TGCGCCAGCAGCCAAGGGACAGGGGCTGGCTATGGCTACACCTTC. The chain employs TRBV4-1 and TRBJ1-2; 9 positions match TRBD1. This CDR3 contains 15 residues. Per the germline V gene, CDR1 is MGHRA and CDR2 is YSYEKL. Germline trimming cut 1 base from V and 4 bases from J; bases unmatched to any gene: 4.